These 11 T cell receptor beta chains share one sample of origin, sequenced in a study of CD8 T cells in ankylosing spondylitis. TCRdb reprocessed the 5' RACE reads with MiXCR, giving one entry per CDR3 protein. Altogether roughly 120,000 distinct CDR3 sequences are present, 12% to 15% being singletons, with the ten largest covering about 3%. The sample consisted of blood, either unsorted or a sorted T cell fraction (not recorded which). These receptors all stem from a female donor with ankylosing spondylitis or in good health (not recorded which).

This clonotype has a handful of counts. This rearrangement joins TRBV5-1 to TRBJ2-2, with D unclear. CDR1 and CDR2 (germline): SGHRS, YFSETQ. With 0 bases removed from V and 3 bases from J, the gap between germline ends came to 9 bases. This CDR3 has 15 amino acids. As DNA, the CDR3 is TGCGCCAGCAGCTTGGTGTCAGGATACACCGGGGAGCTGTTTTTT. This sequence encodes CASSLVSGYTGELFF.

At least ten counts were recorded for this clonotype. The gene calls are TRBV12-3 or TRBV12-4 and TRBJ2-5; no clear D. With 3 bases removed from V and 1 base from J, the gap between germline ends came to 9 bases. There are 14 residues in the CDR3. The CDR3 sequence is CASSFQASQETQYF. As DNA, the CDR3 is TGTGCCAGCAGTTTTCAGGCTAGCCAAGAGACCCAGTACTTC.

The rearrangement joins TRBV5-1 to TRBJ2-7; 7 bases align to TRBD2. Germline assignment: CDR1 SGHRS and CDR2 YFSETQ. This CDR3 has 12 residues. V shed 4 bases and J 4 bases; nucleotides not matched to a gene: 2. CDR3 sequence reads: CASSVSGYEQYF. The CDR3 nucleotides read TGCGCCAGCAGCGTTAGCGGGTACGAGCAGTACTTC.

This clonotype was observed a few times. V usage is TRBV6-1 and J usage is TRBJ1-1; D not certain. With 7 bases removed from V and 8 bases from J, the gap between germline ends came to 20 bases. The CDR3 is 14 residues long. Germline loops: CDR1 MNHNS, CDR2 SASEGT. The CDR3 spells CASNELHGGAEAFF. CDR3 DNA sequence: TGTGCCAGCAACGAGTTACACGGCGGAGCAGAAGCTTTCTTT.

This clonotype turned up a few times. This chain uses TRBV9 with TRBJ1-2; D not certain. The CDR3 sequence is 13 residues long. Germline CDR1 is SGDLS and CDR2 is YYNGEE. Trimming pared 4 bases from V and 11 bases from J, leaving 18 bases between. CDR3 sequence reads: CASSSPGYPGYTF. The CDR3 DNA is TGTGCCAGCAGCTCACCAGGCTATCCCGGTTACACCTTC.

This clonotype was detected many times. The V and J genes are TRBV20-1 and TRBJ1-2; the D is unclear. The CDR3 contains 14 residues. V was pared by 0 bases and J by 3 bases, with 11 bases between. Germline assignment: CDR1 DFQATT and CDR2 SNEGSKA (reference sequence). CDR3: CSAREMAGYYGYTF. The CDR3 DNA follows: TGCAGTGCTAGAGAAATGGCGGGCTACTATGGCTACACCTTC.

Many counts were recorded for this clonotype. This rearrangement joins TRBV5-1 to TRBJ2-3; 10 bases fit TRBD1. From germline, CDR1 is SGHRS and CDR2 YFSETQ. The CDR3 is made up of 15 amino acids. With V trimmed by 3 bases and J by 3 bases, 4 bases remained unmatched. CDR3 sequence reads: CASSSGQGETDTQYF. CDR3 coding DNA: TGCGCCAGCAGCTCCGGACAGGGGGAAACAGATACGCAGTATTTT.

This clonotype has more than one count but fewer than ten. This chain links TRBV20-1 with TRBJ2-2, with 8 bases matching TRBD2. Germline V CDR1 and CDR2: DFQATT, SNEGSKA (reference sequence). This CDR3 comprises 14 residues. With 5 bases clipped from V and 5 bases from J, the junction kept 7 bases outside the gene matches. CDR3 in DNA: TGCAGTGCTCCCCGGGGGGGCCGAACCGGGGAGCTGTTTTTT. It yields the protein CSAPRGGRTGELFF.

This clonotype was seen repeatedly, ten times or more. The chain links TRBV25-1 to TRBJ2-3, with 10 nucleotides matching TRBD2. CDR1 is MGHDK and CDR2 is SYGVNS in the germline V gene. There are 15 residues in the CDR3. The ends lost 1 base at V and 8 bases at J; junction bases unmatched: 6. CDR3 nucleotide sequence: TGTGCCAGCAGTGAATCTTCTAGCGGGAGAGGTACGCAGTATTTT. It yields the protein CASSESSSGRGTQYF.

This clonotype has at least ten counts. V is TRBV27 and J is TRBJ1-5; D call uncertain. Per the germline V gene, CDR1 is MNHEY and CDR2 is SMNVEV (reference sequence). The CDR3 sequence is 16 residues long. The ends were cut back, 3 bases at V and 0 bases at J, with 12 bases in the middle. The CDR3 spells CASSFVPINSNQPQHF. As DNA, the CDR3 is TGTGCCAGCAGTTTCGTCCCAATAAATAGCAATCAGCCCCAGCATTTT.

This clonotype was seen many times. The V and J genes are TRBV7-3 and TRBJ2-3; no clear D gene. CDR1 SGHTA and CDR2 FQGTGA come from the germline V gene. The CDR3 contains 15 residues. V shed 2 bases and J shed 3 bases, with 12 bases lying between them. The CDR3 region has the DNA TGTGCCAGCAGCTTATTGGGTCATGGTACAGATACGCAGTATTTT. Encoded protein: CASSLLGHGTDTQYF.